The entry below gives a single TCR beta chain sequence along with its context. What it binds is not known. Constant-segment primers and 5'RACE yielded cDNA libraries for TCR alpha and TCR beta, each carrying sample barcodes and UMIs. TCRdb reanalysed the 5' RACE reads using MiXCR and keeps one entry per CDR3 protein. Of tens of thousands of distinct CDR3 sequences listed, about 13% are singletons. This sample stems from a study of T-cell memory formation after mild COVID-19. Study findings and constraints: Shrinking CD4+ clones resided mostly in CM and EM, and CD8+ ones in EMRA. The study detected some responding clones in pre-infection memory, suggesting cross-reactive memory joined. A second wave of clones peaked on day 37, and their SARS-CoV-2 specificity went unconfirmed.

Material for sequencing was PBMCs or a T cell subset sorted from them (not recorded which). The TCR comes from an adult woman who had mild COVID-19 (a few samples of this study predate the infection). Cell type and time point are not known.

CDR3 loop: CAISESGEQFF. The CDR3 DNA sequence: TGTGCCATCAGTGAGTCCGGCGAGCAGTTCTTC. The gene calls are TRBV10-3 and TRBJ2-1; D is ambiguous. CDR3 length: 11 amino acids. V dropped 0 bases and J dropped 10 bases, with 4 bases sitting between them. CDR1 and CDR2 from the germline V gene are ENHRY and SYGVKD.